This TCR beta chain was documented in a study of response to subunit inactivated influenza vaccine. This CDR3 region has 14 residues. The V and J ends lost 6 bases and 0 bases respectively, with 12 bases between them. Germline CDR1 and CDR2: SQVTM and ANQGSEA. General study points: Each seasonal influenza vaccination, the authors suggested, recruits few new T cells.

This clonotype has just a few counts. The target antigen is unknown. TCRdb used MiXCR to reprocess the RT-PCR reads, holding one entry per CDR3 protein. The sample comprises about 800,000 distinct CDR3 sequences, 21% of which are singletons, and 9.5% to 13% rests with the top ten. The sequences come from PBMCs from blood, collected more than 4 days after vaccination. The sequence derives from a man between 50 and 59 years old who received an inactivated influenza vaccine. The chain is built from TRBV29-1 and TRBJ2-1, with D unresolved. CDR3 in amino acids: CSVSEWRSYNEQFF. The CDR3, as DNA: TGCAGCGTATCCGAGTGGCGCTCCTACAATGAGCAGTTCTTC.